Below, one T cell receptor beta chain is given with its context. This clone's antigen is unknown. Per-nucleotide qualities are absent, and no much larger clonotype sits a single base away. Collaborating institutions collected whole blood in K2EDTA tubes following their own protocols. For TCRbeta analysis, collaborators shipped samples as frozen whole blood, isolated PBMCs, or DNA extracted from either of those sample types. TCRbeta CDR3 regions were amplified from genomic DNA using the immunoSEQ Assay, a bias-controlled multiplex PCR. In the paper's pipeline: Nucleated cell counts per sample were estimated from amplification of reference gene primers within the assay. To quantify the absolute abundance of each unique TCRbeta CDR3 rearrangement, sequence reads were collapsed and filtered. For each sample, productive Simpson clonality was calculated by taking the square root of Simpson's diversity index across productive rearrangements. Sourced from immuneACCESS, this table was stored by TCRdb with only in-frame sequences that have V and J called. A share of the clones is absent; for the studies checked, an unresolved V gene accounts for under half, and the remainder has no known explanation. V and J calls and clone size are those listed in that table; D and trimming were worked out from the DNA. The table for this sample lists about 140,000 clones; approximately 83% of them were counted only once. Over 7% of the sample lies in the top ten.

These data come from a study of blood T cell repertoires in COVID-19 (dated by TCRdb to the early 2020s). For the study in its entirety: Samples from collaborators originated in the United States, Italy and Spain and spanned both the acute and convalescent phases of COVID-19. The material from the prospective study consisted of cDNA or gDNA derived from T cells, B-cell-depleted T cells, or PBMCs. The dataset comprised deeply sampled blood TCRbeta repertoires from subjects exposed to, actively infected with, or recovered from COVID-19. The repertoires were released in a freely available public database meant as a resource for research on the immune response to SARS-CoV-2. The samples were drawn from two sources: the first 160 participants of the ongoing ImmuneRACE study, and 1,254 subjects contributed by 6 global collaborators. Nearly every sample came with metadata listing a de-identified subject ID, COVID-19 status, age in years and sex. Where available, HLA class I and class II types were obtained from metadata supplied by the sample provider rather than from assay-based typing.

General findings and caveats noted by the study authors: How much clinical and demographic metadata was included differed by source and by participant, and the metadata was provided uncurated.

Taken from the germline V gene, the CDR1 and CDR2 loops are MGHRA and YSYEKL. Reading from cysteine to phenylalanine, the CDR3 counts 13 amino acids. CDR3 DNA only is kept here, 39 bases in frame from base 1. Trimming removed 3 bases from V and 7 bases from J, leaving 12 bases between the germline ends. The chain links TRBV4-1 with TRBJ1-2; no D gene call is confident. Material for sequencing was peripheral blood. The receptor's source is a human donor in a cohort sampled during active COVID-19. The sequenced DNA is TGCGCCAGCAGCCAGAGCGGGTTGGGTGGCTACACCTTC. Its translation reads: CASSQSGLGGYTF.